This T cell receptor beta chain was found in a study of T cells after yellow fever vaccination. This clonotype has only a few counts. Its antigen is not known. TCRdb fed the 5' RACE reads into MiXCR, producing one record per CDR3 protein. Found here are 300,000 or so distinct CDR3 sequences, 6.8% of them singletons; the top ten hold about 18%. General study results and limits: Clonotypes appearing in both CD4 and CD8 compartments existed, and their share was small. Once the booster was given, most primary-vaccination clones reappeared, at 95% to 98% for CD4 and more than 85% for CD8.

The CDR3 is made up of 12 amino acids. Germline V lookup: CDR1 DFQATT, CDR2 SNEGSKA (reference sequence). Germline trimming cut 6 bases from V and 7 bases from J; bases unmatched to any gene: 5. The genes are TRBV20-1 and TRBJ2-1, with 8 bases identical to TRBD2. The specimen was PBMCs, collected about 41 days after the first yellow fever vaccination. The receptor was isolated from a man aged 18 to 30 who received the YFV17D yellow fever vaccine. The CDR3 here is CSACGGTNEQFF. The CDR3 nucleotides read TGCAGTGCGTGCGGGGGGACGAATGAGCAGTTCTTC.